This T cell receptor (beta chain) was observed in a study of human T cells and chemical hapten exposure. General observations from the study: With patch test score, the counts of PT1 expanded TCRs showed a positive correlation. Sensitizing with DPC caused no change in TCRs above 1 in 1000 frequency.

Points on this clonotype: What it binds is not known.

V lost 1 base, J lost 2 bases, and 6 bases lay in between. Per germline, CDR1 LNHDA and CDR2 SQIVND (reference sequence). CDR3 size: 14 residues. Each CDR3 protein is one row after TCRdb ran MiXCR on the RACE reads. The data show tens of thousands of distinct CDR3 sequences, 8% to 10% seen once. Time point noted: pre-sensitization, week 0. Noted treatment: therapeutic diphenylcyclopropenone sensitization with weekly scalp DPC. Blood sampling preceded each patch test application. The TCR originated in a woman in her thirties or forties with alopecia areata. Some clones in this sample may be carry-over from other donors' samples. This specimen consisted of whole blood, obtained in connection with sensitization to the hapten diphenylcyclopropenone (DPC). The V call is TRBV19, the J call TRBJ1-5; D gene unclear. The CDR3 sequence: CASSIGARNQPQHF. The CDR3 region has the DNA TGTGCCAGTAGTATAGGGGCCCGCAATCAGCCCCAGCATTTT.